This T cell receptor beta chain was recovered during a study of T-cell reconstitution after alpha-beta-depleted transplantation in children. The table lists this clonotype with many counts. Unique molecular identifiers were incorporated during preparation of the TCRbeta library. From the PCR reads, TCRdb called clonotypes with MiXCR, one entry per CDR3 protein. The table shows 120,000 or so distinct CDR3 sequences, with approximately 10% occurring only once. The sample here was PBMCs from the stem cell graft donor, taken from the stem cell graft. The origin of this receptor is a human donor who donated a stem cell graft to a child with acute lymphoblastic leukemia.

CDR3 DNA sequence: TGTGCCAGCAGCTTAGTACTGACGGGCGAAGCTTTCTTT. As protein: CASSLVLTGEAFF. The chain couples TRBV7-9 to TRBJ1-1; D is unresolved. The CDR3 consists of 13 residues. V lost 1 base and J lost 8, with 11 bases in between. Germline CDR1 is SEHNR and CDR2 is FQNEAQ (reference sequence).